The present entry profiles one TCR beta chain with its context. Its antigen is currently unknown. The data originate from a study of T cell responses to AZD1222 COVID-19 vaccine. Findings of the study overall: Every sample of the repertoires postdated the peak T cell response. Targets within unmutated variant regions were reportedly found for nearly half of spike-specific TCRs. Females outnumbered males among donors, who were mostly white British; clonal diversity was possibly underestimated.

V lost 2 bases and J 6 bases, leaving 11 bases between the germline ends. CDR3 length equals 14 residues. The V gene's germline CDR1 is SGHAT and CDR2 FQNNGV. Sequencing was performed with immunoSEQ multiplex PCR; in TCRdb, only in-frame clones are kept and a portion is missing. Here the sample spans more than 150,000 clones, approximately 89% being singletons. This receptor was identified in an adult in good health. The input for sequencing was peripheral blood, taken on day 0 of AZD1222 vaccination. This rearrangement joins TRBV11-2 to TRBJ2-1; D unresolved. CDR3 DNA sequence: TGTGCCAGCAGCTTAAATCGACCGCCCAATGAGCAGTTCTTC. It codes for CASSLNRPPNEQFF.